The TCR beta chain under discussion was sequenced for a study of CD8+ T cells in alopecia areata. RNA, once extracted, was reverse transcribed into cDNA for use as the sequencing template. Clones were sequenced by immunoSEQ multiplex PCR, and TCRdb holds only the in-frame ones, with some missing. This table holds under 200,000 clones, approximately 62% found once. With regard to this clone: No antigen is known for it.

Study-wide findings and caveats: Tofacitinib produced a significant decrease in scalp clonality and in expanded CD8+ clones among the top 100. Normal skin's resident alphabeta T cells are sequenced alongside lesional scalp T cells.

Treatment meaning: oral pan-JAK inhibitor, 5-10 mg twice daily. Sequenced material: CD4+ T cells sorted from blood, taken at week 24, from a patient treated with tofacitinib. The receptor comes from a human donor with alopecia areata.

The CDR3 nucleotides are TGCAGCGTTGCCCAAGGACAGGGGGGAGCTGAAGCTTTCTTT. Translating it yields CSVAQGQGGAEAFF. This chain uses TRBV29-1 with TRBJ1-1; 10 bases map to TRBD1. CDR3 length: 14 amino acids. Germline-derived CDR1 and CDR2 are SQVTM and ANQGSEA. Losses at the gene ends were 4 bases for V and 6 bases for J; bases not matched to a gene: 8.